This is a list of T cell receptor beta chains from one sample in a study of blood T cells in healthy people across ages. TCRdb itself ran the 5' RACE reads through MiXCR, one entry per CDR3 protein. The table shows approximately 2,000,000 distinct CDR3 sequences, with more than 35% occurring only once. Sequences were obtained from blood. These TCRs come from a human donor in good health. The CDR3 runs from the conserved cysteine through the conserved F or W. D genes are given only for firm matches. Size tells how often a clone was seen (once, few, many) or the class of an expanded clone, and some rows leave it out.

>NA|TRBV20-1|few|TRBJ1-2
CSARAGREDGYTF
TGCAGTGCTAGAGCGGGGAGGGAAGATGGCTACACCTTC
>TRBD1|TRBV5-1|few|TRBJ2-1
CASSGRQGHYNEQFF
TGCGCCAGCAGCGGTAGACAGGGTCACTACAATGAGCAGTTCTTC
>NA|TRBV7-3|few|TRBJ2-4
CARSPGGAIAKNIQYF
TGTGCCCGCAGCCCTGGGGGGGCCATAGCCAAAAACATTCAGTACTTC
>NA|TRBV6-5|NA|TRBJ1-2
CASSYSSSVWTSDFYGYTF
TGTGCCAGCAGTTACTCGAGTAGTGTGTGGACGTCAGACTTCTATGGCTACACCTTC
>NA|TRBV24-1|few|TRBJ2-7
CATSHPGPSSYEQYF
TGTGCCACCAGTCACCCGGGACCCAGCTCCTACGAGCAGTACTTC
>NA|TRBV19|NA|TRBJ2-2
CAGQQGEGIGELFF
TGTGCCGGCCAACAGGGAGAGGGGATCGGGGAGCTGTTTTTT
>NA|TRBV12-3/TRBV12-4|NA|TRBJ1-5
CASSFGPPSNQPQHF
TGTGCCAGCAGTTTTGGGCCTCCTAGCAATCAGCCCCAGCATTTT
>TRBD1|TRBV4-3|few|TRBJ2-1
CASSHQATGATINNEQFF
TGCGCCAGCAGCCATCAGGCGACAGGGGCGACTATAAACAATGAGCAGTTCTTC
>TRBD2|TRBV7-2|NA|TRBJ2-7
CASSLLGGVYEQYF
TGTGCCAGCAGCTTACTGGGGGGGGTCTACGAGCAGTACTTC
>NA|TRBV12-3/TRBV12-4|NA|TRBJ2-3
CASLWGGTDTQYF
TGTGCCAGCCTCTGGGGGGGCACAGATACGCAGTATTTT
>TRBD1|TRBV5-1|few|TRBJ1-2
CASSLAQGKNYGYTF
TGCGCCAGCAGCTTGGCACAGGGGAAGAACTATGGCTACACCTTC
>NA|TRBV20-1|NA|TRBJ1-1
CSASRGVEAFF
TGCAGTGCTAGTCGTGGGGTGGAAGCTTTCTTT
>NA|TRBV29-1|NA|TRBJ2-1
CSVWVYNEQFF
TGCAGCGTTTGGGTTTACAATGAGCAGTTCTTC
>NA|TRBV6-6|NA|TRBJ1-4
CASSLGQGMANEKLFF
TGTGCCAGCAGTTTGGGGCAGGGGATGGCTAATGAAAAACTGTTTTTT
>NA|TRBV7-2|NA|TRBJ1-5
CASSYGALQPQHF
TGTGCCAGCAGCTACGGGGCTCTTCAGCCCCAGCATTTT
>TRBD2|TRBV6-5|NA|TRBJ2-7
CASSPIAGASYEQYF
TGTGCCAGCAGTCCCATAGCGGGGGCATCCTACGAGCAGTACTTC
>NA|TRBV11-3|NA|TRBJ1-5
CASSLGPAEPQHF
TGTGCCAGCAGCCTCGGGCCCGCGGAGCCCCAGCATTTT
>NA|TRBV7-2|NA|TRBJ1-5
CASSPDSSFGLPQHF
TGTGCCAGCAGCCCCGACAGTTCATTCGGCCTCCCCCAGCATTTT
>TRBD1|TRBV7-3|NA|TRBJ2-3
CASSLTDRGPSPQYF
TGTGCCAGCAGCTTAACAGACAGGGGACCTTCCCCGCAGTATTTT
>NA|TRBV7-9|few|TRBJ2-3
CASSLNRAGADTQYF
TGTGCCAGCAGCCTAAACAGGGCGGGCGCAGATACGCAGTATTTT
>TRBD2|TRBV20-1|few|TRBJ2-4
CSAATTGLVNIQYF
TGCAGTGCTGCTACTACGGGACTAGTAAACATTCAGTACTTC
>NA|TRBV7-3|few|TRBJ2-3
CASSLMGVATDTQYF
TGTGCCAGCAGCTTAATGGGGGTCGCGACAGATACGCAGTATTTT
>NA|TRBV6-2/TRBV6-3|few|TRBJ2-5
CASSGIPAETQYF
TGTGCCAGCAGTGGGATCCCCGCGGAGACCCAGTACTTC
>TRBD2|TRBV12-3/TRBV12-4|NA|TRBJ2-1
CASNPLAGVHNEQFF
TGTGCCAGCAATCCCCTAGCGGGGGTTCACAATGAGCAGTTCTTC
>NA|TRBV5-6|NA|TRBJ2-1
CASSVRGRGSYNEQFF
TGTGCCAGCAGCGTCCGTGGAAGAGGCTCCTACAATGAGCAGTTCTTC
>NA|TRBV20-1|few|TRBJ2-5
CSARELFRGLETQYF
TGCAGTGCTAGAGAACTGTTCCGGGGCTTAGAGACCCAGTACTTC
>TRBD1|TRBV5-1|many|TRBJ2-1
CASSAGTGGYNEQFF
TGTGCCAGCAGTGCCGGGACAGGGGGTTACAATGAGCAGTTCTTC
>TRBD1|TRBV6-1|few|TRBJ2-4
CASSGDREDIQYF
TGTGCCAGCAGTGGGGACAGGGAGGACATTCAGTACTTC
>NA|TRBV29-1|NA|TRBJ2-1
CSVDPFVNEQFF
TGCAGCGTTGATCCCTTCGTGAATGAGCAGTTCTTC
>NA|TRBV12-3/TRBV12-4|few|TRBJ1-2
CASSRDRRHGYTF
TGTGCCAGCAGCCGCGACAGGCGGCATGGCTACACCTTC
>NA|TRBV20-1|few|TRBJ1-5
CSARVGAAYSNQPQHF
TGCAGTGCTAGAGTGGGGGCAGCCTATAGCAATCAGCCCCAGCATTTT
>NA|TRBV12-3/TRBV12-4|NA|TRBJ2-1
CASSFGSTQFF
TGTGCCAGCAGTTTCGGGTCCACGCAGTTCTTC
>NA|TRBV7-9|NA|TRBJ1-5
CASSSSYQPQHF
TGTGCCAGCAGCTCCAGTTATCAGCCCCAGCATTTT
>NA|TRBV12-3/TRBV12-4|few|TRBJ2-3
CASSSGSPRTDTQYF
TGTGCCAGCAGTTCCGGGAGTCCCCGGACAGATACGCAGTATTTT
>NA|TRBV29-1|NA|TRBJ2-7
CSVRDATYEQYF
TGCAGCGTCAGGGATGCAACCTACGAGCAGTACTTC
>NA|TRBV7-9|NA|TRBJ2-1
CASSSVNDNEQFF
TGTGCCAGCAGCTCAGTGAATGACAATGAGCAGTTCTTC
>NA|TRBV20-1|NA|TRBJ2-1
CSASHPKGVNEQFF
TGCAGTGCTAGTCACCCCAAAGGGGTCAATGAGCAGTTCTTC
>NA|TRBV5-1|few|TRBJ1-1
CASTIGPENTEAFF
TGCGCCAGCACCATCGGACCGGAGAACACTGAAGCTTTCTTT
>NA|TRBV4-2|NA|TRBJ1-1
CASSQLGPDTEAFF
TGTGCCAGCAGCCAATTAGGGCCCGACACTGAAGCTTTCTTT
>TRBD2|TRBV20-1|NA|TRBJ2-7
CSARLSSSGGSYEQYF
TGCAGTGCTCGGTTGTCATCCAGCGGGGGTTCCTACGAGCAGTACTTC
>NA|TRBV7-8|few|TRBJ1-1
CASSLASGSGAFF
TGTGCCAGCAGCTTAGCGTCAGGGTCGGGAGCTTTCTTT
>TRBD2|TRBV11-3|few|TRBJ2-1
CASSQTSRNNEQFF
TGTGCCAGCAGCCAGACTAGCCGAAATAATGAGCAGTTCTTC
>NA|TRBV7-9|NA|TRBJ1-3
CASSPGASSGNTIYF
TGTGCCAGCAGCCCCGGGGCGAGCTCTGGAAACACCATATATTTT
>NA|TRBV7-6|NA|TRBJ1-4
CASSQREINEKLFF
TGTGCCAGCAGCCAAAGGGAAATTAATGAAAAACTGTTTTTT
>TRBD1|TRBV29-1|few|TRBJ2-7
CSVFPTGDRNEQYF
TGCAGCGTTTTTCCGACAGGGGATCGGAACGAGCAGTACTTC
>NA|TRBV28|few|TRBJ2-5
CASSLAAAAGQETQYF
TGTGCCAGCAGTTTGGCTGCCGCCGCCGGACAAGAGACCCAGTACTTC
>TRBD1|TRBV29-1|many|TRBJ2-7
CSVARTGSEYF
TGCAGCGTAGCTCGGACAGGATCGGAGTACTTC
>NA|TRBV2|NA|TRBJ2-3
CASYSRIQTATTDTQYF
TGTGCCAGCTATTCAAGGATTCAGACAGCAACTACAGATACGCAGTATTTT
>NA|TRBV20-1|NA|TRBJ1-5
CSAGASRVGGHQPQHF
TGCAGTGCTGGGGCCAGCAGGGTGGGGGGCCATCAGCCCCAGCATTTT
>NA|TRBV15|NA|TRBJ1-1
CATSSTRQDHTEAFF
TGTGCCACCTCCTCGACTAGACAGGACCACACTGAAGCTTTCTTT
>TRBD1|TRBV7-9|NA|TRBJ1-1
CASRQRDRNTEAFF
TGTGCCAGCAGGCAAAGGGACAGGAACACTGAAGCTTTCTTT
>NA|TRBV7-9|once|TRBJ2-1
CASSLNGRGETQFF
TGTGCCAGCAGCCTCAATGGGCGCGGAGAGACCCAGTTCTTC
>NA|TRBV4-3|few|TRBJ1-4
CASSQDGPGGREKLFF
TGCGCCAGCAGCCAAGACGGACCTGGGGGTAGAGAAAAACTGTTTTTT
>TRBD1|TRBV13|NA|TRBJ2-7
CASRMGQIYNEQYF
TGTGCCAGCAGGATGGGACAGATATACAATGAGCAGTACTTC
>NA|TRBV29-1|NA|TRBJ2-7
CSATLGVHYEQYF
TGCAGCGCTACCCTGGGAGTACACTACGAGCAGTACTTC
>TRBD1|TRBV15|NA|TRBJ1-2
CATSRGGTGLYGYTF
TGTGCCACCAGCAGGGGCGGGACAGGCCTCTATGGCTACACCTTC
>NA|TRBV20-1|NA|TRBJ2-1
CSARSGTDTLGEQFF
TGCAGTGCTAGGTCAGGGACGGACACTTTGGGTGAGCAGTTCTTC
>NA|TRBV9|NA|TRBJ2-7
CASSVGAVLSYEQYF
TGTGCCAGCAGCGTAGGGGCAGTTCTCTCCTACGAGCAGTACTTC
>TRBD1|TRBV28|NA|TRBJ1-5
CASGTGGYSNQPQHF
TGTGCCAGTGGGACAGGAGGATATAGCAATCAGCCCCAGCATTTT